Listed here is a single TCR beta chain. TCRdb itself ran the RT-PCR reads through MiXCR, one entry per CDR3 protein. The sample includes 650,000 to 800,000 distinct CDR3 sequences, 14% of them seen just once. V was cut by 6 bases and J by 0 bases, with 12 bases left in between. CDR3 length: 16 residues. Germline CDR1 reads SNHLY; CDR2 reads FYNNEI. V and J are TRBV2 and TRBJ2-6; a possible D gene is TRBD1 (5 bases). The sample consisted of memory CD4+ T cells from blood. This receptor was identified in a female donor in good health, serving as a healthy control. CDR3 amino acids: CASSLDQGSGANVLTF. CDR3 nucleotide sequence: TGTGCCAGCAGCCTTGACCAGGGCTCTGGGGCCAACGTCCTGACTTTC.